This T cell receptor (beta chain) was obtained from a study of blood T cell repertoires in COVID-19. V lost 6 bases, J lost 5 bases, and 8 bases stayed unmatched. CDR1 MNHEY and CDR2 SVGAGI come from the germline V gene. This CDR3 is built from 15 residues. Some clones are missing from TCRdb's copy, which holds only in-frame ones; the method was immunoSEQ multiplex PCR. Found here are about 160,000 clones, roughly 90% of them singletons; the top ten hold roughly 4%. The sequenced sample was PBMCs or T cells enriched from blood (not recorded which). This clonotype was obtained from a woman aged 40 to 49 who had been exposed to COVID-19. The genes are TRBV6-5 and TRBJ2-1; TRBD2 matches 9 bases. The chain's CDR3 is CASSSGSGGNNEQFF. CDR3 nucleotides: TGTGCCAGCAGCTCCGGTAGCGGGGGTAACAATGAGCAGTTCTTC.